The clone carrying this T cell receptor beta chain was seen repeatedly, ten times or more. This entry belongs to a study of blood T cell repertoires in COVID-19. Germline V gene sequence: CDR1 ENHRY, CDR2 SYGVKD. CDR3 length equals 15 residues. J gave up 2 bases and V 3 bases, and 4 bases lay outside the gene matches. Clones were read by immunoSEQ multiplex PCR, and TCRdb kept only the in-frame ones, dropping some. The sample carries more than 95,000 clones, 80% to 90% recorded once. The receptor's source is a man aged 55 to 70 with acute or convalescent COVID-19. The rearrangement links TRBV10-3 to TRBJ2-7, with 10 nucleotides matching TRBD2. Material for sequencing was peripheral blood. The CDR3 DNA reads TGTGCCATCAGTGACGGACTAGCGGTAACCTACGAGCAGTACTTC. Protein product: CAISDGLAVTYEQYF.